This T cell receptor beta chain came from a study of blood T cell repertoires in COVID-19. Assay used: immunoSEQ multiplex PCR; TCRdb lists only in-frame clones, some missing. The table lists some 30,000 clones, about 79% of them singletons. CDR1 and CDR2 from the germline V gene are SGHDT and YYEEEE. J was trimmed by 5 bases and V by 4 bases; bases with no gene match: 3. The CDR3 is 13 amino acids. The sequence derives from a human donor in a cohort sampled during active COVID-19. The chain couples TRBV5-6 to TRBJ2-1; 7 nucleotides line up with TRBD1. The specimen sequenced was peripheral blood. CDR3: CASSKQGDNEQFF. CDR3 in DNA: TGTGCCAGCAGCAAGCAGGGGGACAATGAGCAGTTCTTC.